The source of this T cell receptor (beta chain) is a study of tumor-infiltrating lymphocytes in oesophageal squamous cell carcinoma. TCRdb recomputed calls from the PCR reads with MiXCR, one row per CDR3 protein. The profile covers 15,000 to 20,000 distinct CDR3 sequences, with around 46% appearing a single time and 16% taken by the ten largest. Points on this clonotype: Here the CDR3 omits its conserved ending phenylalanine or tryptophan, so a read error is the likely source. It is unclear where the CDR3 begins or ends on the DNA, so no DNA is shown, and the CDR3 is as TCRdb lists it.

Including both end residues, the CDR3 is 15 amino acids long. The sample consisted of esophageal tumor tissue. This TCR came from a male donor with esophageal squamous cell carcinoma. This chain joins TRBV12-3 or TRBV12-4 and TRBJ2-7. The CDR3 reads CASSFEWAYEQYFGS.